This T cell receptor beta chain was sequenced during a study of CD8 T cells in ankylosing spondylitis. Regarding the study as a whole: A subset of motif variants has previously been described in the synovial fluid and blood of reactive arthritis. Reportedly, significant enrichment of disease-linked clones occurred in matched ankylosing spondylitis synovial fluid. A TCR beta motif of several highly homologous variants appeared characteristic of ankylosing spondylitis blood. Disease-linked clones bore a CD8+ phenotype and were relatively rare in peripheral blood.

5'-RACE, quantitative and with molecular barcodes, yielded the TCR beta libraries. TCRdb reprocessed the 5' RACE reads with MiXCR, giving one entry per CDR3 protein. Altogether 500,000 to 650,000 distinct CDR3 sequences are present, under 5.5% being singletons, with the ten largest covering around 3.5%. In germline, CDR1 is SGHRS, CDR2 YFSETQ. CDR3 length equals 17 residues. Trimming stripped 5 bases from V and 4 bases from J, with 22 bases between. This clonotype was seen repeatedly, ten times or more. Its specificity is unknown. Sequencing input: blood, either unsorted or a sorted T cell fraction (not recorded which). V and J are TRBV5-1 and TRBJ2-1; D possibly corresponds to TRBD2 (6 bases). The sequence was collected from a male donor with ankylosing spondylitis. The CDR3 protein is CASRLVTGEARYNEQFF. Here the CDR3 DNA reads TGCGCCAGCAGACTTGTGACGGGAGAGGCCCGTTACAATGAGCAGTTCTTC.